Listed below are T cell receptor beta chains from one sample, sequenced in a study of CD8+CD57+ T cells in acquired aplastic anemia. TCRdb fed the reads into MiXCR, producing one record per CDR3 protein. Of around 230,000 distinct CDR3 sequences in the sample, around 63% were seen once. The sequenced sample was sorted CD4+, CD8+, or CD8+CD57+ T cells (not recorded which) from PBMCs. These receptor sequences come from a human donor in good health. Both conserved end residues are part of each CDR3. A D gene is named only where the DNA matches it firmly. Not every row has a clone size; where given, it reads once, few, many or a size class.

TRBD1	TRBV2	TRBJ1-2	15	-	TGTGCCAGCAGTGAATCGGTGGGGACAGGGGACGGCTACACCTTC	CASSESVGTGDGYTF
TRBD2	TRBV20-1	TRBJ2-1	14	-	TGCAGTGCGAGAGGGCTAGCGGGAGGTAATGAGCAGTTCTTC	CSARGLAGGNEQFF
-	TRBV24-1	TRBJ2-3	12	-	TGTGCCACCAGTGATTTCACAGATACGCAGTATTTT	CATSDFTDTQYF
-	TRBV10-3	TRBJ2-1	14	-	TGTGCCATCGGGGCGGGACCGGCGTACAATGAGCAGTTCTTC	CAIGAGPAYNEQFF
TRBD2	TRBV10-3	TRBJ2-1	15	-	TGTGCCATCAGACTAGCGGGGGGAACCTACAATGAGCAGTTCTTC	CAIRLAGGTYNEQFF
-	TRBV7-8	TRBJ2-1	15	-	TGTGCCAGCAGCTTATCCTGGGGGTTGGGTAATGAGCAGTTCTTC	CASSLSWGLGNEQFF
TRBD2	TRBV10-3	TRBJ2-7	14	-	TGTGCCATCCAAAGGACTAGCGGTACCTACGAGCAGTACTTC	CAIQRTSGTYEQYF
TRBD1	TRBV15	TRBJ1-4	14	-	TGTGCCAGCAGTGAAGGGACAGGGGTGGGCAAACTGTTTTTT	CASSEGTGVGKLFF
-	TRBV7-9	TRBJ2-1	15	-	TGTGCCAGCAGCCTGGGGCTATTTGAGCAGAATGAGCAGTTCTTC	CASSLGLFEQNEQFF
-	TRBV20-1	TRBJ2-5	14	-	TGCAGTGCTTTCCCCAGGGGGGCACAAGAGACCCAGTACTTC	CSAFPRGAQETQYF
-	TRBV5-1	TRBJ1-4	13	few	TGCGCCAGCAGCTTGGAGTGGGAAGAAAAACTGTTTTTT	CASSLEWEEKLFF
-	TRBV29-1	TRBJ2-6	16	-	TGCAGCGTTGCGGCGGTGTTGAGCTCTGGGGCCAACGTCCTGACTTTC	CSVAAVLSSGANVLTF
-	TRBV7-6	TRBJ2-1	12	many	TGTGCCAGCAGCATTCTTAGCAGTGAGCAGTTCTTC	CASSILSSEQFF
TRBD1	TRBV5-1	TRBJ2-7	17	many	TGCGCCAGCAGCCGTCCCGGGACAGGGGCCCAGTCCTACGAGCAGTACTTC	CASSRPGTGAQSYEQYF
-	TRBV14	TRBJ1-4	12	many	TGTGCCAGCAGCTATCTGGGGGAAAAACTGTTTTTT	CASSYLGEKLFF
-	TRBV19	TRBJ1-2	14	once	TGTGCCAGTAGTGGGCACAGGGCGATCTATGGCTACACCTTC	CASSGHRAIYGYTF
TRBD1	TRBV29-1	TRBJ2-7	13	-	TGCAGCGCCGGACAGGGGGCTTACTACGAGCAGTACTTC	CSAGQGAYYEQYF
-	TRBV27	TRBJ2-1	17	few	TGTGCCAGCAGTTCCGTGTGGAGCGGGCCTGATAGGCGTGAGCAGTTCTTC	CASSSVWSGPDRREQFF
TRBD1	TRBV7-6	TRBJ1-4	14	-	TGTGCCACCGGACAGGGCTCAGCTAATGAAAAACTGTTTTTT	CATGQGSANEKLFF
-	TRBV7-2	TRBJ2-1	15	-	TGTGCCAGCAGATTAGGGCGGGGCCAAGAGTATGAGCAGTTCTTC	CASRLGRGQEYEQFF
-	TRBV10-2	TRBJ2-2	16	-	TGCGCCAGCGAGAATACGGGCAGGGCAGCATCCGGGGAGCTGTTTTTT	CASENTGRAASGELFF
-	TRBV7-7	TRBJ2-1	13	few	TGTGCTAGCAGCACCAGACTAAAGGATGAGCAGTTCTTC	CASSTRLKDEQFF
TRBD2	TRBV19	TRBJ2-7	16	many	TGTGCCAGTAGTCCGGGGGGACTAGCGGGTGCCTACGAGCAGTACTTC	CASSPGGLAGAYEQYF
-	TRBV24-1	TRBJ1-5	17	-	TGTGCCACCAGTGACCCCCGGTCGTCCCCTGGGAATCAGCCCCAGCATTTT	CATSDPRSSPGNQPQHF
-	TRBV7-9	TRBJ2-7	14	many	TGTGCCAGCAGCTTAATGGACAGATCCTACGAGCAGTACTTC	CASSLMDRSYEQYF
-	TRBV7-2	TRBJ2-7	13	-	TGTGCCAGCAGCTTAGAAAGGGTGAAGGAGCAGTACTTC	CASSLERVKEQYF
TRBD2	TRBV19	TRBJ2-1	15	many	TGTGCCAGTAGTATCGGGACTAGCGGGGCCAATGAGCAGTTCTTC	CASSIGTSGANEQFF